This T cell receptor (beta chain) was identified in a study of shared clonotypes between healthy human individuals. Study-wide findings and caveats: What limited the represented genetic and exposure-history diversity was the small number of donors. Sampling was confined to blood; repertoires within tissues likely differ. On the whole, naive subsets had larger estimated richness than memory subsets had.

Genomic DNA belonging to each subset was distributed in equal measure over several immunoSEQ plates. TCRdb's table, derived via immunoSEQ multiplex PCR, lists solely in-frame clones and lacks some. The sample holds roughly 720,000 clones, roughly 87% seen once. This clone was detected once. What it binds is unknown. From germline, CDR1 is SEHNR and CDR2 FQNEAQ (reference sequence). The CDR3 contains 13 residues. Trimming took off 6 bases at V and 5 bases at J, with 13 bases between the two ends. The chain joins TRBV7-9 to TRBJ1-1; weak D call: TRBD1 (5 bases). Specimen: memory CD8+ T cells from PBMCs. Subset described: CD45RO+ cells pooled with CCR7-negative TemRA cells. This sequence originates from a young man in good health. Some clones in this sample may be carry-over from other donors' samples. The CDR3 DNA follows: TGTGCCAGCAGTCCAATTTGGGGGACTGAAGCTTTCTTT. Protein: CASSPIWGTEAFF. Full variable domain (missing parts from reference TRBV7-9 and TRBJ1-1): DTGVSQNPRHKITKRGQNVTFRCDPISEHNRLYWYRQTLGQGPEFLTYFQNEAQLEKSRLLSDRFSAERPKGSFSTLEIQRTEQGDSAMYLCASSPIWGTEAFFGQGTRLTVV.